This T cell receptor beta chain was documented in a study of blood T cell repertoires in COVID-19. As for the study in general: Sites in the United States, Italy and Spain provided acute and convalescent COVID-19 samples. T cells, B-cell-depleted T cells, or PBMCs supplied cDNA or gDNA.

Methods used by the authors: Estimated nucleated cell counts came from reference gene primer amplification. Some clones are missing from TCRdb's copy, which holds only in-frame ones; the method was immunoSEQ multiplex PCR. The V and J calls and the clone size are those of that table, but D and trimming were determined from the DNA. The sample records some 88,000 clones, about 84% being singletons. Germline V gene sequence: CDR1 SGHTA, CDR2 FQGNSA. The length of the CDR3 is 16 residues. J gave up 5 bases and V 1 base, and 10 bases lay outside the gene matches. The source of this sequence is a woman in her 70s with acute or convalescent COVID-19. Sample: peripheral blood. The chain couples TRBV7-2 to TRBJ2-5; 7 nucleotides align to TRBD2. The CDR3, as DNA: TGTGCCAGCAGCTTAGGGATGGGAGGGCCAGAGGAGACCCAGTACTTC. Protein sequence: CASSLGMGGPEETQYF.